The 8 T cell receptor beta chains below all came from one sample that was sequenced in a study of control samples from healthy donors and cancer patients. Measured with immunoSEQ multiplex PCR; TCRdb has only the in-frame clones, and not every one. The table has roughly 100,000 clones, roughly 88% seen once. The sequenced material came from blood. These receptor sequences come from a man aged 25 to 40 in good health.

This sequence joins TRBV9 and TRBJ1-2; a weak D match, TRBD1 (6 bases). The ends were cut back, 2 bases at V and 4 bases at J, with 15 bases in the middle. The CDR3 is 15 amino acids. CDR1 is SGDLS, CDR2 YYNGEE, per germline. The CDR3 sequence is CASSVDSQGVYGYTF. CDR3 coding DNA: TGTGCCAGCAGCGTTGACTCACAGGGTGTCTATGGCTACACCTTC.

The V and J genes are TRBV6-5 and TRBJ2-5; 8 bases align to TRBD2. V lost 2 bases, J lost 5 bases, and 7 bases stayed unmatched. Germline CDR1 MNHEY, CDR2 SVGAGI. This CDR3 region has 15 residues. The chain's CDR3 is CASSYKREWGETQYF. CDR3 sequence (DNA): TGTGCCAGCAGTTACAAGCGGGAGTGGGGGGAGACCCAGTACTTC.

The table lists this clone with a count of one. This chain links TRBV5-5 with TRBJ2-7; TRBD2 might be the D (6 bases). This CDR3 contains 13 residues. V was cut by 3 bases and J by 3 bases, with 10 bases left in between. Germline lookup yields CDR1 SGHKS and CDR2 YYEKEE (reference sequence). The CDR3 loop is CASSWGLLYEQYF. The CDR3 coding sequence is TGTGCCAGCAGCTGGGGACTCCTCTACGAGCAGTACTTC.

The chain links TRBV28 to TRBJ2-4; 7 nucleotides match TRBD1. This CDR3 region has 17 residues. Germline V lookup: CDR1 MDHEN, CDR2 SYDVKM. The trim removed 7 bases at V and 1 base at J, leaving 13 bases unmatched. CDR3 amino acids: CASTLLKGARAKNIQYF. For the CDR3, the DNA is TGTGCCAGCACCCTCCTTAAGGGGGCGCGGGCCAAAAACATTCAGTACTTC. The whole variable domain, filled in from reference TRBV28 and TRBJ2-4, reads DVKVTQSSRYLVKRTGEKVFLECVQDMDHENMFWYRQDPGLGLRLIYFSYDVKMKEKGDIPEGYSVSREKKERFSLILESASTNQTSMYLCASTLLKGARAKNIQYFGAGTRLSVL.

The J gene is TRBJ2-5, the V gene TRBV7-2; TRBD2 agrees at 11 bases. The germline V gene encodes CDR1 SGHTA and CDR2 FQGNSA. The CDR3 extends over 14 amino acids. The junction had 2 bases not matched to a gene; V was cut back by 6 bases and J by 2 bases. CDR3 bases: TGTGCCAGCAGACGACTAGCGGGACAAGAGACCCAGTACTTC. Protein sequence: CASRRLAGQETQYF.

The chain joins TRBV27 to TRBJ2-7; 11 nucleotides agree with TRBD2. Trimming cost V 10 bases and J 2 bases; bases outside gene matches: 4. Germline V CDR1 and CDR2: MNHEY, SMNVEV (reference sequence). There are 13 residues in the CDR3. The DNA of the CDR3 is TGTGCCACCAAACTAGCGGGGGCCTACGAGCAGTACTTC. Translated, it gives CATKLAGAYEQYF.

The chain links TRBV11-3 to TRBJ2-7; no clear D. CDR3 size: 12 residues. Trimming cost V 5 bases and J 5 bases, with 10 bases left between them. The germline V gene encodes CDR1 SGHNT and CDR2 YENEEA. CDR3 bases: TGTGCCAGCAGCCTTTGGACCGACGAGCAGTACTTC. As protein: CASSLWTDEQYF.

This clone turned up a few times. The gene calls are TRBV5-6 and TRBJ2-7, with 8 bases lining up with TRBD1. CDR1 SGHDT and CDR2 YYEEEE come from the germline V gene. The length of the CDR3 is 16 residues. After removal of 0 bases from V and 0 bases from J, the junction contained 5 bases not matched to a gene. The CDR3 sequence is CASSLADRVGSYEQYF. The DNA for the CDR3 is TGTGCCAGCAGCTTGGCGGACAGGGTCGGCTCCTACGAGCAGTACTTC.